The subject of this entry is one T cell receptor (beta chain). The CDR3 length is 15 residues. The germline CDR1 and CDR2 sequences are WSHSY and SAAADI. With 3 bases clipped from V and 3 bases from J, the junction kept 5 bases outside the gene matches. Clones were sequenced by immunoSEQ multiplex PCR, and TCRdb holds only the in-frame ones, with some missing. Counted here are about 260,000 clones, approximately 90% occurring once; the ten biggest clones make up 0.95% to 1.5%. The sample is drawn from a study of blood T cell repertoires in COVID-19. The sample taken for sequencing was PBMCs or T cells enriched from blood (not recorded which). The chain couples TRBV10-2 to TRBJ2-1, with 7 bases matching TRBD2. The TCR sequence derives from a woman in her thirties or forties with acute COVID-19. In nucleotides, the CDR3 is TGCGCCAGCAGTGAAGGACTAGTGGGCTACAATGAGCAGTTCTTC. Protein sequence: CASSEGLVGYNEQFF.